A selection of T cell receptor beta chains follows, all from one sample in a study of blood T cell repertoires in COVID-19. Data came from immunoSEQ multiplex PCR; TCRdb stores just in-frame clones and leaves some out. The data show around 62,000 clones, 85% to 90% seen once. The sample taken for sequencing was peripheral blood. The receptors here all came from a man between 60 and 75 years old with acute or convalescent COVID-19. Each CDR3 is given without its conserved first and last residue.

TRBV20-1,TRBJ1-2,SANFYGYT
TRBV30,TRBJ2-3,AWGLAGEADTQY
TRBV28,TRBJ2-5,AISTGQMQETQY
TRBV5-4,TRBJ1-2,ATETGGKYGYT
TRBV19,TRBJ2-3,ASSRRGTELTDTQY
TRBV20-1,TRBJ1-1,SARPTGIAF
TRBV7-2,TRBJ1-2,ASSPGNGYT
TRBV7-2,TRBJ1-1,ASSLETAVEAF
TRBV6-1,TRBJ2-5,ASSENTARQETQY
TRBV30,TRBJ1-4,AWSVPTGAGEKLF
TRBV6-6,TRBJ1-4,ASINLQQGSNEKLF
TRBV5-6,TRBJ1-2,ASSQQATNYGYT
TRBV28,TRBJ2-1,ASSLLLAINEQF
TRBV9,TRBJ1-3,ASSVNTGAGNTIY
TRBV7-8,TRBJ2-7,ASSLGRYEQY
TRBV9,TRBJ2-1,ASSASSYNEQF
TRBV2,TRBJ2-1,ASREASGSYNEQF
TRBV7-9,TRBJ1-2,ASSYRGANGYT
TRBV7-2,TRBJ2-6,ASSLDSSGANVLT
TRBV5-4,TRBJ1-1,ASSLGTGRNTEAF
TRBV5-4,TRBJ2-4,ASSTTGSAKNIQY
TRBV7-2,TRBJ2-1,ASSTIWDRRPDEQF
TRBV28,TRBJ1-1,ASSSTRVGNTEAF
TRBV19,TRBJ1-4,ASSIDLWGRSEKLF
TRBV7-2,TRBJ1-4,ASSSDRSAEKLF
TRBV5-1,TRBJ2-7,ASSLTGGRYEQY
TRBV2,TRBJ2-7,ASSAGRGSDEQY
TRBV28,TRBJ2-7,ASSLSSRVQGVYEQY
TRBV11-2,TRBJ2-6,ASSFERSGANVLT
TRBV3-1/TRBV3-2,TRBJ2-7,ASSQEGGIPYEQY
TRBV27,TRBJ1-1,ASSLTGANTEAF
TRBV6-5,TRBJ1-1,ASSYSPGTEAF
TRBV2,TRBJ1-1,ASSLETGGNTEAF
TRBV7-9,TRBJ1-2,ASSPTEDGYT
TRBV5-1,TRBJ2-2,ASSPNRGRNTGELF
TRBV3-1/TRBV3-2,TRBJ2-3,ASSQRGQGTDTQY
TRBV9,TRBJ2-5,ASTIYSRQGARETQY
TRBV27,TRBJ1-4,ASSPQRYSEKLF
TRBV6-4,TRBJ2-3,ASSPNRDGAQY
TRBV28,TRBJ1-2,ASRTRTGVGGYT
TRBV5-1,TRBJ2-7,ASSLGTSETYEQY
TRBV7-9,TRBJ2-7,ASSPLAVTYEQY
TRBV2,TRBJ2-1,ASIPGQGLNEQF
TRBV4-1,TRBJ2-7,ASSRRVQGEGRGRSYYYEQY
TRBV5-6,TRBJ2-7,ASSPWGVSASSQY
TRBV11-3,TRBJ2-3,ASSQSGTSGSTRTDTQY
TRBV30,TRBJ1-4,AWNKRSTNEKLF
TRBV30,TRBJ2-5,AWSGLAEETQY
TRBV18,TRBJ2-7,ASSPTPGTDLIQGQY
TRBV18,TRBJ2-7,ASSPDRPGNEQY
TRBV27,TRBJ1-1,ASSLNRVDTEAF